This entry concerns a single T cell receptor beta chain. The sample is drawn from a study of technical replicates of blood from several donors. Only in-frame clones appear in the TCRdb table, and some are missing; sequencing was by immunoSEQ multiplex PCR. The sample has 65,000 to 90,000 clones, around nine tenths seen once; the top ten hold about 0.25%. Trimming took 0 bases from V and 9 from J, leaving 16 bases between them. Looked up from germline, CDR1 is SGHNT and CDR2 is YYREEE (reference sequence). The CDR3 contains 15 residues. V and J are TRBV5-4 and TRBJ2-1; the D gene is possibly TRBD1 (6 bases). This receptor was taken from a human donor in good health. The sequenced sample was T cells isolated from PBMCs. The CDR3 coding sequence is TGTGCCAGCAGCTTGGGGGCAGGGGTCTTGGGTGAGCAGTTCTTC. Protein sequence: CASSLGAGVLGEQFF.